This T cell receptor beta chain was obtained from a study of cytomegalovirus exposure and HLA in healthy donors. CDR1 and CDR2 (germline): SGHNT, YENEEA. Germline trimming cut 4 bases from V and 4 bases from J; bases unmatched to any gene: 21. The CDR3 consists of 20 residues. Study observations and caveats: The study flagged approximately 180 TCR beta chains as cytomegalovirus-associated.

Note on this clone: Its target is unknown.

TCRdb's copy holds only in-frame clones and misses some; the assay was immunoSEQ multiplex PCR. The sample records 160,000 or so clones, approximately 90% being singletons. The source of this sequence is a man aged 18 to 30 in good health and CMV-seronegative. The sample was PBMCs. The chain is built from TRBV11-3 and TRBJ2-3; 9 bases are shared with TRBD1. Here the CDR3 DNA reads TGTGCCAGCAGCTCCTACGCCACCCAACAGGGTGACAGGGGGTCAGATACGCAGTATTTT. Encoded protein: CASSSYATQQGDRGSDTQYF.